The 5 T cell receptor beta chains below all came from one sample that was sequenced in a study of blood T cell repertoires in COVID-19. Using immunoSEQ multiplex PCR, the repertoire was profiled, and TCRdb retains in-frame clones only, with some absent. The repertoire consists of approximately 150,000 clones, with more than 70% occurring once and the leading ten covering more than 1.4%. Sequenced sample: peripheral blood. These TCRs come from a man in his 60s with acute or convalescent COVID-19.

The CDR3 nucleotides are TGCGCCAGCAGCAACGGACAGGGGGCCCACAATGAGCAGTTCTTC. Its translation is CASSNGQGAHNEQFF. The J gene is TRBJ2-1, the V gene TRBV5-1, with 11 bases lining up with TRBD1. After removal of 4 bases from V and 5 bases from J, the junction contained 5 bases not matched to a gene. This CDR3 is built from 15 residues. Germline loops: CDR1 SGHRS, CDR2 YFSETQ.

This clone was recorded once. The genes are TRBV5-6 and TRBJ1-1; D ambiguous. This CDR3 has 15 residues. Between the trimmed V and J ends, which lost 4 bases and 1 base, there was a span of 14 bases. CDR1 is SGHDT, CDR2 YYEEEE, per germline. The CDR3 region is CASSQYGVGNTEAFF. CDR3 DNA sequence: TGTGCCAGCAGCCAATACGGAGTTGGGAACACTGAAGCTTTCTTT. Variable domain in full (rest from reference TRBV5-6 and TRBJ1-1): DAGVTQSPTHLIKTRGQQVTLRCSPKSGHDTVSWYQQALGQGPQFIFQYYEEEERQRGNFPDRFSGHQFPNYSSELNVNALLLGDSALYLCASSQYGVGNTEAFFGQGTRLTVV.

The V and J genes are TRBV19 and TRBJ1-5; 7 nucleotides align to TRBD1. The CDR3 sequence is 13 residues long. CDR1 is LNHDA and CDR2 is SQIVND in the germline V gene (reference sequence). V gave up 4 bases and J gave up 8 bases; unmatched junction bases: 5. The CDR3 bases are TGTGCCAGTAGTAACAGGGGCGGTGAGCCCCAGCATTTT. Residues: CASSNRGGEPQHF.

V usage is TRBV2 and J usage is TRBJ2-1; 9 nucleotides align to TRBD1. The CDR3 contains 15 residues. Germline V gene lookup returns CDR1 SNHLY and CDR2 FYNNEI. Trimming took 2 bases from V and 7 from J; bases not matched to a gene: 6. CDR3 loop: CASSERTGVSNEQFF. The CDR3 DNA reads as TGTGCCAGCAGTGAACGGACAGGGGTATCTAATGAGCAGTTCTTC.

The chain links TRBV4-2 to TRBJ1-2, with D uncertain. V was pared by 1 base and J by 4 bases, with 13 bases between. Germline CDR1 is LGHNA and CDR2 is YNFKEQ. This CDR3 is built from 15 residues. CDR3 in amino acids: CASSQANQDAYGYTF. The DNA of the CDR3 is TGTGCCAGCAGCCAAGCAAACCAGGATGCCTATGGCTACACCTTC.